This TCR beta chain comes out of a study of type 1 regulatory T cells. On the study more broadly: T-allo10 is an in vitro-generated, Tr1-enriched CD4 T cell product specific for alloantigen.

On this clonotype: Antigen unknown.

In TCRdb, the reads were re-called with MiXCR into one record per CDR3 protein. Counted here are roughly 60,000 distinct CDR3 sequences, approximately 67% occurring once; the ten biggest clones make up 1.5% to 2%. Germline loops: CDR1 LGHDT, CDR2 YNNKEL (reference sequence). V was pared by 1 base and J by 1 base, with 3 bases between. This CDR3 is 13 amino acids long. The source of this sequence is a human donor in good health. The sequenced sample consisted of cultured non-Tr1 T cells, either the whole culture or a sorted T cell fraction (not recorded which). The J gene is TRBJ2-3, the V gene TRBV3-1, with unresolved D. This CDR3 reads CASSQGGTDTQYF. CDR3 in DNA: TGTGCCAGCAGCCAAGGCGGCACAGATACGCAGTATTTT.